This TCR beta chain was documented in a study of blood T cells in healthy people across ages. Overall study results and limits: The percentage of naive T cells correlated strongly with TCR beta diversity.

A note on this clonotype: Antigen: not known.

This CDR3 spans 17 amino acids. Per the germline V gene, CDR1 is PRHDT and CDR2 is FYEKMQ (reference sequence). Together with a sample-barcoded 5' primer, a J-beta primer mix was included in a second PCR lasting about 7 to 11 cycles. TCRdb re-called the 5' RACE reads through MiXCR, storing one row per CDR3 protein. This sample has around 500,000 distinct CDR3 sequences, with about 27% found just once. These data were also filed under a second study, of T cells of mothers and their children. That report notes: There were over 8 million TCR beta CDR3 reads from each mother and roughly 3 million from each child.

The chain is built from TRBV13 and TRBJ2-5; 12 nucleotides match TRBD2. Gene TRBJ2-1 matches the end of the DNA better, so the J call may be wrong. The TCR was taken from a boy aged 2 to 10 in good health. The sample taken for sequencing was blood. For the CDR3, the DNA is TGTGCCAGCAGCCCTTACCTAGCGGGGGGGCCTCGAAATGAGCAGTTCTTC. This codes for CASSPYLAGGPRNEQFF.